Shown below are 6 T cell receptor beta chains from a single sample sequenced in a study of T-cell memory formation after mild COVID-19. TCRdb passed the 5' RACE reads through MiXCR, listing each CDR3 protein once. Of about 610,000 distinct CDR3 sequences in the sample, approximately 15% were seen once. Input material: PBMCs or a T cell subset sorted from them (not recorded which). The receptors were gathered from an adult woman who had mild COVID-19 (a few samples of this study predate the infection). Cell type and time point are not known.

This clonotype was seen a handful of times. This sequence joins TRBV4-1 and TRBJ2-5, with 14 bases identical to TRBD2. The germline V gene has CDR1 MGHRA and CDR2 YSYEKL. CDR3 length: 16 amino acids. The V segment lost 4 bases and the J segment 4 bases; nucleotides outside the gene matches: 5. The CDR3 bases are TGCGCCAGCAGCCTCGGTGGGACTAGCGGGGGAGAGACCCAGTACTTC. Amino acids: CASSLGGTSGGETQYF.

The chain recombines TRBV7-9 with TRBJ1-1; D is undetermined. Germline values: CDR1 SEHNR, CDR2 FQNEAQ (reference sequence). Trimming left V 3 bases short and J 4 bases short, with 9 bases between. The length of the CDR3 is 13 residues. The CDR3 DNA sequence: TGTGCCAGCAGCTTCGGCAGCGGCACTGAAGCTTTCTTT. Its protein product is CASSFGSGTEAFF.

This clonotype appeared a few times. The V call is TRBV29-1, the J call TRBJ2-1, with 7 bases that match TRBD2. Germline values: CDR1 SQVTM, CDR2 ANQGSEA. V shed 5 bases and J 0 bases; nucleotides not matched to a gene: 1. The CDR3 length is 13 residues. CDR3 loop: CSVRTSSYNEQFF. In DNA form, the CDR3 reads TGCAGCGTTCGGACTAGCTCCTACAATGAGCAGTTCTTC.

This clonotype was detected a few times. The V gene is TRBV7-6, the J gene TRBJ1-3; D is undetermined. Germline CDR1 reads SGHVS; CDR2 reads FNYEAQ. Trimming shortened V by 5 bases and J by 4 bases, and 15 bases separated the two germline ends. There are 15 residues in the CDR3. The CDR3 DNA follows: TGTGCCAGCAGCCCATTACCGACCCGGGGAAACACCATATATTTT. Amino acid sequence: CASSPLPTRGNTIYF.

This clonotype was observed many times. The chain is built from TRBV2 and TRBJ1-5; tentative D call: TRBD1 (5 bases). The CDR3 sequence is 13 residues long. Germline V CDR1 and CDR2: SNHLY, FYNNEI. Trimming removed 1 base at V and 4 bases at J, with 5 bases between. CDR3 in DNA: TGTGCCAGCAGTGAAGAGGGGAATCAGCCCCAGCATTTT. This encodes CASSEEGNQPQHF.

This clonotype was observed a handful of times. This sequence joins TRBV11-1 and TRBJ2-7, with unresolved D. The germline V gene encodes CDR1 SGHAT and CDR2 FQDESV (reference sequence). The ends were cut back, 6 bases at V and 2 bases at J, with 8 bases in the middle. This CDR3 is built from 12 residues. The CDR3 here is CASSRLTYEQYF. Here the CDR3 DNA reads TGTGCCAGCAGTCGACTTACCTACGAGCAGTACTTC.